This T cell receptor beta chain stems from a study of blood T cell repertoires in COVID-19. Study details: T cells, B-cell-depleted T cells, or PBMCs supplied cDNA or gDNA.

The repertoire was sequenced with immunoSEQ multiplex PCR; TCRdb's copy has only in-frame clones and lacks some. The table includes 150,000 to 200,000 clones, roughly 91% detected once. CDR1 and CDR2 (germline): MGHRA, YSYEKL. With 1 base removed from V and 7 bases from J, the gap between germline ends came to 8 bases. The CDR3 sequence is 13 residues long. This clone was recorded only once. This TCR was sampled from a woman between 50 and 59 years old with acute or convalescent COVID-19. This chain uses TRBV4-1 with TRBJ2-1; no firm D call. The specimen sequenced was peripheral blood. The DNA of the CDR3 is TGCGCCAGCAGCCAAGCCAGTCGAAATGAGCAGTTCTTC. Protein product: CASSQASRNEQFF.